This T cell receptor (beta chain) was found in a study of molecular identifiers for immune sequencing clone quantification. Background on the study: In replicates, RNA from about 20,000 or 100,000 naive CD8 cells was split five ways, four sequenced.

CDR1 and CDR2 from the germline V gene are SGHTA and FQGNSA. The CDR3 contains 14 residues. Trimming took 5 bases from V and 0 from J; bases not matched to a gene: 4. With 10%, 30% or 50% of RNA, about 17,000 to 1,000,000 naive CD8 T cells were sequenced. As CD8+CD4-CCR7+CD45RA+ cells, naive CD8 T cells were sorted. This clonotype was observed at least ten times. The target antigen is unknown. Study conclusions and caveats: Clones carrying above 20 RNA copies accounted for over 98% of effector molecules, under 1% in naive cells.

A single record per CDR3 protein comes from TCRdb applying MiXCR to the PCR reads. The table records about half a million distinct CDR3 sequences, 25% of them present only once. The clonotype comes from a human donor in good health. Some libraries in this study had Jurkat cell RNA spiked in. The J gene is TRBJ2-7, the V gene TRBV7-2; 7 nucleotides line up with TRBD1. The sequenced sample consisted of naive CD8+ T cells from blood, with Jurkat cell RNA spiked in. Stated subset: FACS-sorted CD8+CD4-CCR7+CD45RA+ naive T cells. The CDR3 reads CASSQRDSSYEQYF. Here the CDR3 DNA reads TGTGCCAGCAGCCAAAGGGACAGCTCCTACGAGCAGTACTTC.